The 9 T cell receptor beta chains below come from one sample, sequenced in a study of PD-L1 blockade in urothelial cancer. This table comes from immunoSEQ multiplex PCR, and its TCRdb copy is limited to in-frame clones, with some not included. This sample yields 35,000 to 45,000 clones, of which around nine tenths are seen a single time; roughly 8% belongs to the top ten. The input for sequencing was PBMCs, taken around atezolizumab (anti-PD-L1) treatment. The receptors shown here come from a man aged 65-85 years with urothelial cancer.

This clone has only one observation. V gene TRBV5-4 combines with J gene TRBJ2-3; tentatively, D is TRBD2 (6 bases). The CDR3 consists of 14 residues. The V gene's germline CDR1 is SGHNT and CDR2 YYREEE (reference sequence). V was shortened by 2 bases and J by 2 bases, with 9 bases between the two germline ends. Here the CDR3 DNA reads TGTGCCAGCAGCTTCACGGGAGTCACAGATACGCAGTATTTT. Residues: CASSFTGVTDTQYF.

This rearrangement joins TRBV28 to TRBJ1-3, with 9 bases identical to TRBD1. V dropped 1 base and J dropped 0; count of bases not matched to a gene: 4. CDR3 size: 17 residues. The germline gives CDR1 MDHEN, CDR2 SYDVKM. Here the CDR3 DNA reads TGTGCCAGCAGTTTATTGTTGACAGGGGGCTCTGGAAACACCATATATTTT. It specifies CASSLLLTGGSGNTIYF. The complete variable domain, with remaining parts taken from reference TRBV28 and TRBJ1-3, reads DVKVTQSSRYLVKRTGEKVFLECVQDMDHENMFWYRQDPGLGLRLIYFSYDVKMKEKGDIPEGYSVSREKKERFSLILESASTNQTSMYLCASSLLLTGGSGNTIYFGEGSWLTVV.

The chain has TRBV6-4 and TRBJ2-1; 7 bases are shared with TRBD1. V shed 5 bases and J 2 bases; nucleotides not matched to a gene: 9. The CDR3 extends over 16 amino acids. CDR1 is MRHNA and CDR2 is SNTAGT in the germline V gene. Written as DNA, the CDR3 is TGTGCCAGCAGTATCCGACAGGGTGTAGCCTACAATGAGCAGTTCTTC. Encoded protein: CASSIRQGVAYNEQFF.

The genes are TRBV19 and TRBJ2-6; the D gene is possibly TRBD1 (5 bases). V was shortened by 3 bases and J by 1 base, with 10 bases between the two germline ends. CDR3 size: 16 residues. Germline assignment: CDR1 LNHDA and CDR2 SQIVND (reference sequence). This CDR3 reads CASSITGMSGANVLTF. The CDR3 nucleotides read TGTGCCAGTAGTATTACAGGCATGTCTGGGGCCAACGTCCTGACTTTC.

J is TRBJ1-1 and V is TRBV10-2, with D possibly TRBD1 on 6 matching bases. V lost 4 bases, J lost 0 bases, and 9 bases lay in between. The CDR3 length is 14 residues. Germline CDR1 reads WSHSY; CDR2 reads SAAADI. The CDR3 reads CASSGGQMNTEAFF. The CDR3 DNA reads TGCGCCAGCAGTGGGGGACAAATGAACACTGAAGCTTTCTTT.

The chain joins TRBV27 to TRBJ2-2, with 8 bases aligning to TRBD1. V lost 6 bases and J lost 4; bases outside the gene matches: 4. Germline lookup yields CDR1 MNHEY and CDR2 SMNVEV (reference sequence). This CDR3 has 14 amino acids. The CDR3 sequence: CASRLTGGTGELFF. CDR3 coding DNA: TGTGCCAGCAGACTTACAGGGGGCACCGGGGAGCTGTTTTTT.

The J gene is TRBJ2-1, the V gene TRBV19, with 9 bases identical to TRBD1. The CDR3 loop spans 15 amino acids. Germline CDR1 is LNHDA and CDR2 is SQIVND (reference sequence). V lost 6 bases and J lost 8; bases outside the gene matches: 11. CDR3 amino acids: CASSPLRDRVHEQFF. CDR3 nucleotide sequence: TGTGCCAGTAGCCCCCTCCGGGACAGGGTCCATGAGCAGTTCTTC.

The chain recombines TRBV28 with TRBJ2-7, with 13 bases matching TRBD2. J lost 5 bases, V lost 3 bases, and 13 bases had no gene match. The CDR3 has 18 residues. CDR1 MDHEN and CDR2 SYDVKM come from the germline V gene. The CDR3 sequence is CASSLLGLAGMMNDEQYF. The CDR3 DNA is TGTGCCAGCAGTTTGTTGGGACTAGCGGGGATGATGAACGACGAGCAGTACTTC.

A single count supports this clone. The chain is built from TRBV2 and TRBJ2-2; 9 nucleotides line up with TRBD1. The CDR3 totals 14 residues. V gave up 9 bases and J gave up 6 bases; unmatched junction bases: 8. Germline CDR1 SNHLY, CDR2 FYNNEI. In DNA form, the CDR3 reads TGTGCCAGTGGGACAGGGTCCAGGGCCGGGGAGCTGTTTTTT. Translation: CASGTGSRAGELFF.